What follows are 31 T cell receptor beta chains derived from one specimen sequenced in a study of CD8 T cells in ankylosing spondylitis. Study-level results: Within ankylosing spondylitis blood, a TCR beta motif made up of eight or nine highly homologous variants appeared to be characteristic.

TCRdb re-analysed the 5' RACE reads in MiXCR, keeping a single row per CDR3 protein. The sample contains roughly 700,000 distinct CDR3 sequences, around 17% of which appear only once. For these receptors, no antigen is known. Sequencing used blood, either unsorted or a sorted T cell fraction (not recorded which). The receptors come from a male donor with ankylosing spondylitis.

V and J are TRBV28 and TRBJ1-4, with 10 positions matching TRBD1. The V gene end was trimmed by 7 bases and the J gene end by 2 bases; junction bases not matched to a gene: 7. This CDR3 is 16 amino acids long. Germline V gene data show CDR1 as MDHEN and CDR2 as SYDVKM. CDR3 nucleotide sequence: TGTGCCAGCAAAGGGACAGGGGCCTCGACTAATGAAAAACTGTTTTTT. This codes for CASKGTGASTNEKLFF.

This clonotype was detected only a few times. The genes are TRBV6-1 and TRBJ1-1; D gene uncertain. Germline loops: CDR1 MNHNS, CDR2 SASEGT. This CDR3 region has 13 residues. Trimming took off 3 bases at V and 1 base at J, with 6 bases between the two ends. This CDR3 reads CASSEAENTEAFF. DNA of the CDR3: TGTGCCAGCAGTGAGGCAGAGAACACTGAAGCTTTCTTT.

The sample holds many counts of this clonotype. This chain joins TRBV3-1 and TRBJ2-3; D unresolved. V shed 0 bases and J shed 4 bases, with 5 bases lying between them. Germline CDR1 and CDR2: LGHDT and YNNKEL (reference sequence). This CDR3 comprises 13 residues. CDR3 DNA sequence: TGTGCCAGCAGCCAAGATAGGTCAGATACGCAGTATTTT. Its protein product is CASSQDRSDTQYF.

This clonotype has a handful of counts. V is TRBV27 and J is TRBJ2-7; 7 bases are shared with TRBD2. CDR3 size: 14 residues. V shed 6 bases, J shed 1 base, and the junction held 6 bases outside the gene matches. The germline gives CDR1 MNHEY, CDR2 SMNVEV (reference sequence). CDR3 region: CASSPTSLSYEQYF. CDR3 sequence (DNA): TGTGCCAGCAGCCCGACTAGCCTATCCTACGAGCAGTACTTC.

This chain uses TRBV5-1 with TRBJ2-7, with a possible D match to TRBD1 (6 bases). The CDR3 loop spans 13 amino acids. Germline-derived CDR1 and CDR2 are SGHRS and YFSETQ. V lost 4 bases, J lost 3 bases, and 11 bases lay in between. Written as DNA, the CDR3 is TGCGCCAGCAGCCATACAGGGAACTACGAGCAGTACTTC. Its protein product is CASSHTGNYEQYF.

The V gene is TRBV3-1, the J gene TRBJ2-1, with D maybe TRBD2 (7 bases). Trimming stripped 4 bases from V and 4 bases from J, with 17 bases between. Germline V gene sequence: CDR1 LGHDT, CDR2 YNNKEL (reference sequence). CDR3 length: 16 amino acids. CDR3 residues: CASSPRGGGPYNEQFF. In DNA, the CDR3 is TGTGCCAGCAGCCCCAGGGGCGGGGGACCATACAATGAGCAGTTCTTC.

J is TRBJ2-7 and V is TRBV7-6, with 12 bases identical to TRBD2. This CDR3 comprises 20 residues. V shed 4 bases, J shed 6 bases, and the junction held 22 bases outside the gene matches. Per the germline V gene, CDR1 is SGHVS and CDR2 is FNYEAQ. The CDR3 loop reads CASSSRQGLAGSIRAAEQYF. For the CDR3, the DNA is TGTGCCAGCAGCTCTCGTCAAGGACTAGCGGGATCAATAAGAGCTGCCGAGCAGTACTTC.

The chain joins TRBV27 to TRBJ2-2; the D gene is possibly TRBD2 (5 bases). The CDR3 extends over 14 amino acids. From germline, CDR1 is MNHEY and CDR2 SMNVEV (reference sequence). With 7 bases removed from V and 4 bases from J, the gap between germline ends came to 13 bases. This CDR3 is CASNDRGLTGELFF. In nucleotides, the CDR3 is TGTGCCAGCAACGACCGAGGGCTCACCGGGGAGCTGTTTTTT.

This chain joins TRBV5-6 and TRBJ1-2, with 7 bases aligning to TRBD1. The CDR3 loop spans 13 amino acids. The ends lost 5 bases at V and 4 bases at J; junction bases unmatched: 5. Germline V gives CDR1 SGHDT, CDR2 YYEEEE. For the CDR3, the DNA is TGTGCCAGCAGGCCACAGGGGACCTATGGCTACACCTTC. This gives the protein CASRPQGTYGYTF.

V usage is TRBV18 and J usage is TRBJ1-2, with 7 bases identical to TRBD1. In germline, CDR1 is KGHSH, CDR2 LQKENI. Trimming removed 0 bases from V and 6 bases from J; junction bases left unmatched: 4. The CDR3 covers 14 residues. The CDR3 nucleotides are TGTGCCAGCTCACCACCAGGGACAGCCGATGGCTACACCTTC. Protein sequence: CASSPPGTADGYTF. The variable domain in full, completed from reference TRBV18 and TRBJ1-2, reads NAGVMQNPRHLVRRRGQEARLRCSPMKGHSHVYWYRQLPEEGLKFMVYLQKENIIDESGMPKERFSAEFPKEGPSILRIQQVVRGDSAAYFCASSPPGTADGYTFGSGTRLTVV.

This clonotype was counted a few times. The V gene is TRBV4-2, the J gene TRBJ1-1; no definite D call. Trimming removed 3 bases at V and 0 bases at J, with 20 bases between. Germline V lookup: CDR1 LGHNA, CDR2 YNFKEQ. The CDR3 has 18 amino acids. The chain's CDR3 is CASSQVAAPLVMNTEAFF. In DNA, the CDR3 is TGTGCCAGCAGCCAGGTGGCCGCACCTCTGGTCATGAACACTGAAGCTTTCTTT.

This clonotype occurred a few times. This chain links TRBV4-1 with TRBJ2-7, with unresolved D. Trimming removed 2 bases at V and 6 bases at J, with 17 bases between. CDR1 and CDR2 (germline): MGHRA, YSYEKL. The CDR3 sequence is 15 residues long. In DNA, the CDR3 is TGCGCCAGCAGCCAACTAACTAACGGGTCGGTCGAGCAGTACTTC. Its translation is CASSQLTNGSVEQYF.

CDR3 amino acids: CASSLGPSTSSYEQYF. The CDR3 DNA reads TGTGCCAGCAGCTTAGGGCCGTCGACCAGCTCCTACGAGCAGTACTTC. The chain joins TRBV7-8 to TRBJ2-7, with unresolved D. Germline V lookup: CDR1 SGHVS, CDR2 FQNEAQ. The V gene lost 1 base and the J gene lost 0 bases, with 13 bases spanning the gap. CDR3 length: 16 residues.

The chain uses TRBV12-3 or TRBV12-4 and TRBJ1-1; a weak D match, TRBD1 (5 bases). The germline V and J ends were trimmed by 0 bases and 3 bases, with 17 bases remaining between them. This CDR3 contains 17 residues. The CDR3, as DNA: TGTGCCAGCAGTTTAGCGGGACGAGGAATTTGGGACACTGAAGCTTTCTTT. Its translation: CASSLAGRGIWDTEAFF.

The genes are TRBV4-1 and TRBJ1-3; the D gene is possibly TRBD1 (6 bases). The CDR3 totals 15 residues. V was pared by 1 base and J by 7 bases, with 14 bases between. Germline CDR1 MGHRA, CDR2 YSYEKL. CDR3 DNA sequence: TGCGCCAGCAGCCAAGTGGGGGGCAAAGGGAACACCATATATTTT. Translated, it gives CASSQVGGKGNTIYF.

This clonotype was recorded a few times. This sequence joins TRBV29-1 and TRBJ1-1; D is unresolved. Germline V lookup: CDR1 SQVTM, CDR2 ANQGSEA. V lost 4 bases and J 7 bases, leaving 7 bases between the germline ends. The CDR3 runs 10 residues. The CDR3 DNA reads as TGCAGCGTTGCGGGAGTTGAAGCTTTCTTT. This sequence encodes CSVAGVEAFF.

The rearrangement uses TRBV12-3 or TRBV12-4 and TRBJ1-3, with D unclear. This CDR3 has 13 amino acids. Trimming cost V 8 bases and J 4 bases, with 12 bases left between them. The CDR3 nucleotides read TGTGCCAGCCTCCTACACCCCGGAAACACCATATATTTT. Encoded protein: CASLLHPGNTIYF.

The chain has TRBV10-3 and TRBJ2-7; a possible D gene is TRBD2 (5 bases). V gave up 11 bases and J gave up 0 bases, with 14 bases separating them. This CDR3 spans 13 amino acids. Germline assignment: CDR1 ENHRY and CDR2 SYGVKD. This CDR3 is CAASRSDSYEQYF. The CDR3 bases are TGTGCCGCCTCCCGTAGCGACTCCTACGAGCAGTACTTC.

This chain joins TRBV4-2 and TRBJ2-7; a possible D gene is TRBD1 (5 bases). Germline V gene data show CDR1 as LGHNA and CDR2 as YNFKEQ. Deletions cut 0 bases from V and 0 bases from J, with 12 bases between. The CDR3 consists of 16 residues. CDR3 protein: CASSQEEGASSYEQYF. CDR3 in DNA: TGTGCCAGCAGCCAAGAGGAAGGGGCCAGCTCCTACGAGCAGTACTTC.

This chain connects TRBV20-1 to TRBJ2-1; maybe TRBD2 (6 bases). The V end was cut by 6 bases, the J end by 6 bases, with 18 bases between. CDR1 is DFQATT, CDR2 SNEGSKA, per germline (reference sequence). The CDR3 sequence is 14 residues long. The DNA of the CDR3 is TGCAGTGCCCCTGCCAGCGGGCAACTCAATGAGCAGTTCTTC. It yields the protein CSAPASGQLNEQFF.

This clonotype came up once. The chain couples TRBV7-8 to TRBJ2-7; the match to TRBD2 covers 7 bases. The CDR3 has 14 residues. V trimming: 1 base; J trimming: 6 bases; junction bases outside the gene matches: 6. Germline V gives CDR1 SGHVS, CDR2 FQNEAQ. For the CDR3, the DNA is TGTGCCAGCAGCTTAGTGGGGGGGACCGGCGAGCAGTACTTC. It translates to CASSLVGGTGEQYF. Full variable domain (missing parts from reference TRBV7-8 and TRBJ2-7): GAGVSQSPRYKVAKRGQDVALRCDPISGHVSLFWYQQALGQGPEFLTYFQNEAQLDKSGLPSDRFFAERPEGSVSTLKIQRTQQEDSAVYLCASSLVGGTGEQYFGPGTRLTVT.

This clonotype was seen a few times. The chain links TRBV20-1 to TRBJ1-1; D is undetermined. The V gene lost 4 bases and the J gene lost 4 bases, with 7 bases spanning the gap. The germline CDR1 and CDR2 sequences are DFQATT and SNEGSKA (reference sequence). The CDR3 is 11 residues long. CDR3 coding DNA: TGCAGTGCTATACCTATCACTGAAGCTTTCTTT. This sequence encodes CSAIPITEAFF.

V usage is TRBV2 and J usage is TRBJ2-7, with TRBD2 matching 8 bases. After removal of 6 bases from V and 3 bases from J, the junction contained 10 bases not matched to a gene. This CDR3 has 15 amino acids. Germline CDR1 is SNHLY and CDR2 is FYNNEI. CDR3 protein: CASRVPGTSHYEQYF. In DNA form, the CDR3 reads TGTGCCAGCAGAGTACCCGGGACTAGTCACTACGAGCAGTACTTC.

This clonotype has only a few counts. The genes are TRBV29-1 and TRBJ2-4; 12 nucleotides agree with TRBD2. J gave up 0 bases and V 1 base, and 10 bases lay outside the gene matches. This CDR3 has 19 residues. Germline V lookup: CDR1 SQVTM, CDR2 ANQGSEA. CDR3 bases: TGCAGCGTTGAAGGCGGACTAGCGGGAACCTCCTTAGCCAAAAACATTCAGTACTTC. Translation: CSVEGGLAGTSLAKNIQYF.

This clonotype was counted only a few times. J is TRBJ2-7 and V is TRBV7-2; the D gene could be TRBD1 or TRBD2 (5 bases each). CDR1 and CDR2 from the germline V gene are SGHTA and FQGNSA. The CDR3 has 14 amino acids. Trimming stripped 5 bases from V and 7 bases from J, with 18 bases between. DNA of the CDR3: TGTGCCAGCAGCCCCCTCCGGGACCACCAGGAGCAGTACTTC. Its protein product is CASSPLRDHQEQYF. The full variable domain, with the rest looked up from reference TRBV7-2 and TRBJ2-7, is GAGVSQSPSNKVTEKGKDVELRCDPISGHTALYWYRQSLGQGLEFLIYFQGNSAPDKSGLPSDRFSAERTGGSVSTLTIQRTQQEDSAVYLCASSPLRDHQEQYFGPGTRLTVT.

This clonotype occurred a few times. This chain links TRBV7-9 with TRBJ2-2; D is unclear. Trimming took off 5 bases at V and 4 bases at J, with 11 bases between the two ends. Germline V gives CDR1 SEHNR, CDR2 FQNEAQ (reference sequence). The CDR3 is 14 amino acids. CDR3 loop: CASSPPLVTGELFF. The CDR3 DNA reads as TGTGCCAGCAGCCCCCCGCTTGTCACCGGGGAGCTGTTTTTT.

This chain uses TRBV7-2 with TRBJ2-1; no clear D gene. The germline gives CDR1 SGHTA, CDR2 FQGNSA. The CDR3 runs 14 residues. V lost 0 bases to trimming and J lost 7 bases, with 10 bases between them. CDR3 bases: TGTGCCAGCAGCTTAGCTGCAGGTGATAATGAGCAGTTCTTC. The encoded protein is CASSLAAGDNEQFF.

The V gene is TRBV28, the J gene TRBJ2-1; D might be TRBD1 (6 bases). Trimming left V 5 bases short and J 4 bases short, with 18 bases between. The CDR3 length is 16 residues. Germline CDR1 MDHEN, CDR2 SYDVKM. CDR3 loop: CASSQTGTKGYNEQFF. The CDR3 DNA reads TGTGCCAGCAGTCAAACCGGGACAAAGGGTTACAATGAGCAGTTCTTC.

This clonotype appeared many times. This chain uses TRBV5-6 with TRBJ1-1; no clear D gene. V dropped 0 bases and J dropped 1 base, with 10 bases sitting between them. The CDR3 spans 15 residues. Germline CDR1 SGHDT, CDR2 YYEEEE. The CDR3 protein is CASSLVGSPNTEAFF. The CDR3 coding sequence is TGTGCCAGCAGCTTGGTAGGTTCTCCGAACACTGAAGCTTTCTTT.

This clonotype was picked up a small number of times. The chain uses TRBV5-1 and TRBJ1-1; TRBD1 aligns across 9 bases. V was pared by 0 bases and J by 3 bases, with 3 bases of the junction left unmatched. The germline V gene encodes CDR1 SGHRS and CDR2 YFSETQ. There are 15 residues in the CDR3. The DNA for the CDR3 is TGCGCCAGCAGCTTGGTGGGACAGGGCGACACTGAAGCTTTCTTT. Its protein product is CASSLVGQGDTEAFF. Supplemented by reference TRBV5-1 and TRBJ1-1, the full variable domain reads KAGVTQTPRYLIKTRGQQVTLSCSPISGHRSVSWYQQTPGQGLQFLFEYFSETQRNKGNFPGRFSGRQFSNSRSEMNVSTLELGDSALYLCASSLVGQGDTEAFFGQGTRLTVV.

This clonotype appeared a few times. V usage is TRBV29-1 and J usage is TRBJ2-5; D not resolved. Germline CDR1 is SQVTM and CDR2 is ANQGSEA. The germline V and J ends were trimmed by 2 bases and 3 bases, with 10 bases remaining between them. The CDR3 totals 13 residues. The CDR3 DNA reads as TGCAGCGTTGAATGGGTGTTAAAAGAGACCCAGTACTTC. Translated: CSVEWVLKETQYF.